This TCR beta chain was documented in a study of a mutant IDH1 vaccine in newly diagnosed glioma. Profiled with immunoSEQ multiplex PCR; TCRdb holds only in-frame clones, not every one. Of approximately 92,000 clones listed, just under 80% are singletons. Germline V gene data show CDR1 as SGHTA and CDR2 as FQGNSA. Between the trimmed V and J ends, which lost 5 bases and 0 bases, there was a span of 12 bases. CDR3 length: 15 residues. Specified time point: baseline, week 1 (first vaccination visit). As for treatment: pre-vaccination baseline after standard-of-care therapy. The clonotype originates from a man in his forties with glioma. This sample comprised PBMCs, obtained from a glioma patient treated with radiotherapy, temozolomide or both. The chain employs TRBV7-2 and TRBJ2-3, with a tentative D call TRBD2 (5 bases). The CDR3 sequence: CASSRLGASTDTQYF. CDR3 DNA: TGTGCCAGCAGCCGACTGGGAGCTAGCACAGATACGCAGTATTTT.